Listed here are 21 T cell receptor beta chains from one sample, sequenced in a study of blood T cell repertoires in COVID-19. Produced via immunoSEQ multiplex PCR; TCRdb's table is partial and in-frame only. The sample holds 150,000 to 200,000 clones, around nine tenths seen once. Sequencing used PBMCs or T cells enriched from blood (not recorded which). Every receptor here comes from a woman aged 18 to 35 who had recovered from COVID-19.

V and J are TRBV6-2 or TRBV6-3 and TRBJ2-5; TRBD1 might be the D (6 bases). Germline loops: CDR1 MNHEY, CDR2 SVGEGT. This CDR3 is built from 17 residues. V was trimmed by 6 bases and J by 3 bases, leaving 23 bases between them. The CDR3 reads CASSLGVGAVEEETQYF. CDR3 DNA sequence: TGTGCCAGCAGCCTCGGTGTGGGGGCGGTCGAGGAAGAGACCCAGTACTTC.

By sample fraction, this clone is medium-sized. J is TRBJ2-7 and V is TRBV7-9; 9 nucleotides line up with TRBD2. The CDR3 has 18 residues. The V gene's germline CDR1 is SEHNR and CDR2 FQNEAQ (reference sequence). The J segment lost 3 bases and the V segment lost 6 bases, leaving 18 bases of the junction unmatched. The CDR3 nucleotides are TGTGCCAGCAGGTCCCACGGCGGGAGGGCCGAGACTAGCTACGAGCAGTACTTC. Its protein is CASRSHGGRAETSYEQYF.

The chain couples TRBV28 to TRBJ1-1, with a possible D match to TRBD1 (5 bases). CDR1 and CDR2 (germline): MDHEN, SYDVKM. CDR3 length: 14 residues. The germline V and J ends were trimmed by 5 bases and 4 bases, with 14 bases remaining between them. The CDR3: CASSPPGGVTEAFF. The CDR3 DNA reads TGTGCCAGCAGTCCGCCGGGGGGGGTCACTGAAGCTTTCTTT.

The rearrangement links TRBV7-8 to TRBJ1-2; D gene uncertain. V dropped 1 base and J dropped 5 bases, with 11 bases sitting between them. Per germline, CDR1 SGHVS and CDR2 FQNEAQ. The CDR3 loop spans 14 amino acids. CDR3 residues: CASSLVVSRYGYTF. CDR3 DNA sequence: TGTGCCAGCAGCTTAGTTGTATCTCGTTATGGCTACACCTTC.

The chain couples TRBV28 to TRBJ2-2; 11 nucleotides line up with TRBD2. V shed 8 bases, J shed 1 base, and the junction held 3 bases outside the gene matches. CDR3 size: 15 residues. The V gene's germline CDR1 is MDHEN and CDR2 SYDVKM. The CDR3 loop reads CASSSGGWNTGELFF. The CDR3 nucleotides are TGTGCCAGCTCTAGCGGGGGGTGGAACACCGGGGAGCTGTTTTTT.

This chain joins TRBV7-3 and TRBJ2-3, with 14 bases identical to TRBD2. The CDR3 length is 18 residues. Germline values: CDR1 SGHTA, CDR2 FQGTGA. The J segment lost 1 base and the V segment lost 1 base, leaving 4 bases of the junction unmatched. The CDR3 DNA reads TGTGCCAGCAGCTTAAGAGGGACTAGCGGGGGAGGCACAGATACGCAGTATTTT. The encoded protein is CASSLRGTSGGGTDTQYF.

This chain links TRBV7-9 with TRBJ1-2; D gene unclear. Germline CDR1 reads SEHNR; CDR2 reads FQNEAQ (reference sequence). V was clipped by 1 base and J by 6 bases, with 6 bases between them. This CDR3 spans 12 amino acids. The CDR3 is CASSLDGHGYTF. The CDR3, as DNA: TGTGCCAGCAGCTTAGATGGCCATGGCTACACCTTC.

The CDR3 here is CASSQETGSAQPQHF. The CDR3 DNA reads TGTGCCAGCAGCCAAGAAACAGGGTCGGCTCAGCCCCAGCATTTT. The chain combines TRBV4-2 with TRBJ1-5, with TRBD1 as a possible D gene (6 bases). Germline assignment: CDR1 LGHNA and CDR2 YNFKEQ. The CDR3 loop spans 15 amino acids. The germline V and J ends were trimmed by 0 bases and 6 bases, with 12 bases remaining between them.

The V call is TRBV19, the J call TRBJ1-1, with 10 nucleotides matching TRBD1. This CDR3 is built from 16 residues. Germline V CDR1 and CDR2: LNHDA, SQIVND (reference sequence). V shed 7 bases and J 6 bases; nucleotides not matched to a gene: 14. CDR3 loop: CASTRLRGQGIPEAFF. CDR3 nucleotide sequence: TGTGCCAGTACTAGATTACGGGGACAGGGGATCCCTGAAGCTTTCTTT.

V gene TRBV6-1 combines with J gene TRBJ2-1, with 7 nucleotides matching TRBD2. CDR3 length equals 15 residues. J lost 2 bases, V lost 0 bases, and 1 base had no gene match. Germline lookup yields CDR1 MNHNS and CDR2 SASEGT. The CDR3 DNA follows: TGTGCCAGCAGTGAAGCCCGGGGGGCCTACAATGAGCAGTTCTTC. Translation: CASSEARGAYNEQFF.

This chain connects TRBV2 to TRBJ2-1, with 9 bases that match TRBD2. The length of the CDR3 is 17 residues. The trim removed 6 bases at V and 3 bases at J, leaving 12 bases unmatched. The germline V gene has CDR1 SNHLY and CDR2 FYNNEI. This chain's CDR3 is CASSPVESGRLYNEQFF. In DNA form, the CDR3 reads TGTGCCAGCAGCCCCGTGGAAAGCGGGAGGCTCTACAATGAGCAGTTCTTC.

The chain combines TRBV4-3 with TRBJ2-2; 7 bases match TRBD1. V shed 3 bases and J 6 bases; nucleotides not matched to a gene: 10. CDR3 length: 16 amino acids. The V gene's germline CDR1 is LGHNA and CDR2 YSLEER. The CDR3: CASSHRQGATPGELFF. CDR3 nucleotides: TGCGCCAGCAGCCATAGACAGGGAGCCACCCCCGGGGAGCTGTTTTTT.

The chain has TRBV6-5 and TRBJ2-7, with D possibly TRBD2 on 6 matching bases. V lost 2 bases and J lost 0, with 11 bases in between. The V gene's germline CDR1 is MNHEY and CDR2 SVGAGI. The length of the CDR3 is 15 residues. In nucleotides, the CDR3 is TGTGCCAGCAGTTACGAGCCCGGGAGCTCCTACGAGCAGTACTTC. Protein sequence: CASSYEPGSSYEQYF.

This clone was recorded once. V and J are TRBV7-3 and TRBJ2-1, with D maybe TRBD2 (6 bases). The CDR3 runs to 15 residues. The V end lost 5 bases, the J end lost 4 bases, and 15 bases lay between the germline ends. Germline CDR1 and CDR2: SGHTA and FQGTGA. In DNA form, the CDR3 reads TGTGCCAGCAGCCAAGGGACTCCCAAATACAATGAGCAGTTCTTC. Translating it yields CASSQGTPKYNEQFF.

This chain uses TRBV15 with TRBJ2-7; 10 nucleotides line up with TRBD1. Germline CDR1 LNHNV, CDR2 YYDKDF (reference sequence). V trimming: 1 base; J trimming: 4 bases; junction bases outside the gene matches: 7. This CDR3 is 16 amino acids long. The CDR3 bases are TGTGCCACCAGCAGAGGCGGAGGGACAGGGGCTTACGAGCAGTACTTC. It is translated as CATSRGGGTGAYEQYF.

This clone was seen just once. The CDR3 loop is CASSPGRTEAFF. The CDR3, as DNA: TGTGCCAGCTCACCAGGCAGGACTGAAGCTTTCTTT. V gene TRBV18 combines with J gene TRBJ1-1; D unresolved. CDR3 size: 12 residues. The germline V and J ends were trimmed by 2 bases and 5 bases, with 6 bases remaining between them. Germline values: CDR1 KGHSH, CDR2 LQKENI.

The chain joins TRBV7-2 to TRBJ1-5; 7 bases align to TRBD1. The CDR3 is made up of 14 amino acids. Looked up from germline, CDR1 is SGHTA and CDR2 is FQGNSA. V lost 5 bases to trimming and J lost 2 bases; unmatched junction nucleotides: 3. The CDR3 sequence is CASSIDRGNQPQHF. The CDR3, as DNA: TGTGCCAGCAGCATTGACAGGGGCAATCAGCCCCAGCATTTT.

This chain uses TRBV14 with TRBJ1-6; D gene ambiguous. The CDR3 has 18 amino acids. V was cut by 3 bases and J by 0 bases, with 15 bases left in between. Germline lookup yields CDR1 SGHDN and CDR2 FVKESK. The DNA for the CDR3 is TGTGCCAGCAGCCAGGGGAAAGCGGGTAGCTCCTATAATTCACCCCTCCACTTT. Translated, it gives CASSQGKAGSSYNSPLHF.

This clone was found once. The V gene is TRBV6-5, the J gene TRBJ2-7; TRBD1 agrees at 9 bases. V lost 6 bases to trimming and J lost 5 bases; unmatched junction nucleotides: 5. CDR1 is MNHEY, CDR2 SVGAGI, per germline. CDR3 length: 13 residues. CDR3 sequence (DNA): TGTGCCAGCAGGGGGACAGGGAGTGACGAGCAGTACTTC. Protein: CASRGTGSDEQYF.

The genes are TRBV11-2 and TRBJ2-7; D might be TRBD2 (6 bases). Germline assignment: CDR1 SGHAT and CDR2 FQNNGV. Trimming took 0 bases from V and 3 from J, leaving 9 bases between them. The CDR3 is 14 residues long. In nucleotides, the CDR3 is TGTGCCAGCAGCTTAGATGTCGGGGGCTACGAGCAGTACTTC. This codes for CASSLDVGGYEQYF.

This clone was found once. The chain recombines TRBV7-9 with TRBJ2-1; the D gene is possibly TRBD2 (6 bases). Germline CDR1 and CDR2: SEHNR and FQNEAQ (reference sequence). The CDR3 is made up of 14 amino acids. The V end was cut by 1 base, the J end by 6 bases, with 10 bases between. The CDR3 sequence: CASSLGLGGNEQFF. CDR3 sequence (DNA): TGTGCCAGCAGCTTAGGATTGGGAGGCAATGAGCAGTTCTTC.